The 9 T cell receptor beta chains presented below share a single source sample, sequenced in a study of T cell responses to AZD1222 COVID-19 vaccine. Measured with immunoSEQ multiplex PCR; TCRdb has only the in-frame clones, and not every one. Of some 130,000 clones listed, 88% are singletons. This specimen was peripheral blood, taken on day 0 of MenACWY control vaccination. These receptors were collected from an adult in good health.

CDR3 coding DNA: TGTGCCTGGAGTTCCACCACGGATAATTCACCCCTCCACTTT. Residues: CAWSSTTDNSPLHF. The V gene is TRBV30, the J gene TRBJ1-6; D is unresolved. The germline gives CDR1 GTSNPN, CDR2 SVGIG (reference sequence). The CDR3 loop spans 14 amino acids. V was pared by 2 bases and J by 5 bases, with 10 bases between. Combining the CDR3 with reference TRBV30 and TRBJ1-6 gives the whole variable domain SQTIHQWPATLVQPVGSPLSLECTVEGTSNPNLYWYRQAAGRGLQLLFYSVGIGQISSEVPQNLSASRPQDRQFILSSKKLLLSDSGFYLCAWSSTTDNSPLHFGNGTRLTVT.

Here the CDR3 reads CASSIRGHNQPQHF. As DNA, the CDR3 is TGTGCCAGTAGTATAAGGGGCCACAATCAGCCCCAGCATTTT. This rearrangement joins TRBV19 to TRBJ1-5; a weak D match, TRBD1 (5 bases). Germline-derived CDR1 and CDR2 are LNHDA and SQIVND (reference sequence). The CDR3 is 14 amino acids. V was trimmed by 2 bases and J by 3 bases, leaving 8 bases between them.

The gene calls are TRBV4-1 and TRBJ1-2; D gene unclear. The CDR3 loop spans 12 amino acids. Trimming took 3 bases from V and 9 from J, leaving 11 bases between them. Germline CDR1 MGHRA, CDR2 YSYEKL. The CDR3 nucleotides are TGCGCCAGCAGCCAGCTCGGACTCAGCTACACCTTC. Its translation is CASSQLGLSYTF.

The gene calls are TRBV27 and TRBJ1-5; D not resolved. Germline V gene sequence: CDR1 MNHEY, CDR2 SMNVEV (reference sequence). CDR3 length equals 13 residues. Trimming shortened V by 7 bases and J by 4 bases, and 11 bases separated the two germline ends. The CDR3 coding sequence is TGTGCCAGCATGGCTAGAGGGAATCAGCCCCAGCATTTT. This sequence encodes CASMARGNQPQHF.

This clone appeared a few times. V and J are TRBV9 and TRBJ1-2; D may be TRBD1 (5 bases). The V end was cut by 7 bases, the J end by 3 bases, with 19 bases between. The germline V gene has CDR1 SGDLS and CDR2 YYNGEE. The CDR3 totals 15 residues. The CDR3 region is CASRGVQQEDYGYTF. The CDR3 nucleotides are TGTGCCAGCCGGGGAGTTCAACAGGAAGACTATGGCTACACCTTC.

This clone occurred once. This sequence joins TRBV10-2 and TRBJ2-5; the match to TRBD2 covers 9 bases. CDR1 and CDR2 (germline): WSHSY, SAAADI. The CDR3 covers 15 residues. V dropped 6 bases and J dropped 7; count of bases not matched to a gene: 12. The CDR3 nucleotides are TGCGCCAGCAGCCCGAAGCTAGCGGGAACGGGGACCCAGTACTTC. It yields the protein CASSPKLAGTGTQYF.

This chain uses TRBV5-1 with TRBJ2-7; D call uncertain. Germline V CDR1 and CDR2: SGHRS, YFSETQ. The V and J ends lost 0 bases and 1 base respectively, with 8 bases between them. CDR3 size: 14 residues. The CDR3 nucleotides are TGCGCCAGCAGCTTGGCCGCAGGTTCCTACGAGCAGTACTTC. It encodes CASSLAAGSYEQYF.

The V gene is TRBV9, the J gene TRBJ2-7; D gene ambiguous. The CDR3 runs 13 residues. Trimming cost V 4 bases and J 1 base, with 9 bases left between them. CDR1 is SGDLS and CDR2 is YYNGEE in the germline V gene. The CDR3 is CASSSSPSYEQYF. CDR3 DNA sequence: TGTGCCAGCAGCTCATCCCCGTCCTACGAGCAGTACTTC.

The chain joins TRBV2 to TRBJ1-1; no clear D gene. The germline gives CDR1 SNHLY, CDR2 FYNNEI. V was shortened by 2 bases and J by 6 bases, with 16 bases between the two germline ends. CDR3 length: 15 amino acids. CDR3 in amino acids: CASSESGSSYSEAFF. The CDR3 DNA follows: TGTGCCAGCAGTGAAAGTGGCAGCTCCTACTCTGAAGCTTTCTTT.